The clone carrying this TCR beta chain was picked up a small number of times. The data stem from a study of T cell repertoires in ileal Crohn's disease. J lost 5 bases, V lost 1 base, and 7 bases had no gene match. This CDR3 has 16 residues. The germline CDR1 and CDR2 sequences are MGHRA and YSYEKL. This table comes from immunoSEQ multiplex PCR, and its TCRdb copy is limited to in-frame clones, with some not included. The sample shows approximately 17,000 clones, roughly 85% of them seen only once. J is TRBJ2-1 and V is TRBV4-1, with 8 bases lining up with TRBD1. Material: ileal tissue. This TCR was recovered from an adult with Crohn's disease. The CDR3 bases are TGCGCCAGCAGCCAAGGTCAGGACAGGGACGACAATGAGCAGTTCTTC. Protein: CASSQGQDRDDNEQFF.